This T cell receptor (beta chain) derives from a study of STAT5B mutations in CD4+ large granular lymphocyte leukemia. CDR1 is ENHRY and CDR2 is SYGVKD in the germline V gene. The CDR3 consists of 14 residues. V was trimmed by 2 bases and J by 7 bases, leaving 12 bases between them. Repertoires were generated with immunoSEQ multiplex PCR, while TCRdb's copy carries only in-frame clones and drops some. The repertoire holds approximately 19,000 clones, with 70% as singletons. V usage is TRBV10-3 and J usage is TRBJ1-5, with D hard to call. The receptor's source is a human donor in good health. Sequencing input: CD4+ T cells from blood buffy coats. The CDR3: CAISESREQQPQHF. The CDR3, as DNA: TGTGCCATCAGTGAGAGTCGAGAACAGCAGCCCCAGCATTTT.